This T cell receptor beta chain is drawn from a study of blood T cell repertoires in COVID-19. Overall study context: The United States, Italy and Spain were the sources of the acute and convalescent COVID-19 samples.

Everyone who took part was 18 to 89 years old, and they came from 20 to 25 US areas. Before being deemed recovered, Cohort 3 donors had two negative PCRs, clearance, or symptom resolution. Original data processing: Using reference gene primer amplification, nucleated cell counts were estimated. Generated by immunoSEQ multiplex PCR, the TCRdb table keeps only in-frame clones and is missing some. V and J calls plus clone size are reproduced from that table; the DNA served to infer D and trimming. The sample records 55,000 to 70,000 clones, more than 75% being singletons. Per the germline V gene, CDR1 is KGHSH and CDR2 is LQKENI. V was shortened by 4 bases and J by 3 bases, with 15 bases between the two germline ends. The CDR3 is made up of 15 amino acids.

The sequenced material came from PBMCs or T cells enriched from blood (not recorded which). This receptor was obtained from a woman aged 35 to 49 who had recovered from COVID-19. The rearrangement links TRBV18 to TRBJ1-1; D gene uncertain. The chain's CDR3 is CASSQLGGLDTEAFF. The CDR3 DNA follows: TGTGCCAGCTCACAGCTGGGAGGGCTTGACACTGAAGCTTTCTTT.